The rows below give T cell receptor beta chains drawn from one sample of a study of Graves' ophthalmopathy and Graves' hyperthyroidism. TCRdb analysed the multiplex PCR reads with MiXCR anew, one entry per CDR3 protein. The profile shows 350,000 to 400,000 distinct CDR3 sequences, roughly 15% of them singletons. The sample consisted of peripheral blood. The receptors here all came from a woman in her late teens or twenties with stable Graves' hyperthyroidism. CDR3s include the opening cysteine and the closing phenylalanine or tryptophan. D genes are given only for firm matches. The size of a clone is reported for some rows only, either as once, few or many, or as a class for expanded clones.

few	TRBV9	TRBJ1-1	15	NA	CASSVVQALNTEAFF	TGTGCCAGCAGCGTAGTACAGGCATTGAACACTGAAGCTTTCTTT
many	TRBV7-2	TRBJ1-6	13	NA	CASSLVEGSPLHF	TGTGCCAGCAGCTTAGTAGAGGGGTCACCCCTCCACTTT
many	TRBV6-5	TRBJ1-5	14	TRBD1	CASSYGTGNQPQHF	TGTGCCAGCAGTTACGGGACAGGGAATCAGCCCCAGCATTTT
NA	TRBV28	TRBJ1-1	15	NA	CASSSDGGMNTEAFF	TGTGCCAGCAGTTCAGACGGGGGCATGAACACTGAAGCTTTCTTT
few	TRBV7-2	TRBJ1-2	15	TRBD1	CASSPFTTGGGGYTF	TGTGCCAGCAGTCCATTCACTACAGGGGGCGGCGGCTACACCTTC
many	TRBV12-3/TRBV12-4	TRBJ2-7	16	TRBD2	CASGTLAGPAPYEQYF	TGTGCCAGCGGCACACTAGCGGGGCCAGCTCCCTACGAGCAGTACTTC
many	TRBV6-2/TRBV6-3	TRBJ1-5	14	NA	CASSYSSRHQPQHF	TGTGCCAGCAGTTACTCGTCCAGGCATCAGCCCCAGCATTTT
NA	TRBV5-1	TRBJ2-5	19	TRBD2	CASSQLSGTSGGSVQTQYF	TGCGCCAGCAGCCAACTATCCGGGACTAGCGGGGGGAGCGTGCAAACCCAGTACTTC
many	TRBV6-6	TRBJ2-7	12	NA	CASRGEGGEQYF	TGTGCCAGCCGAGGAGAGGGGGGAGAGCAGTACTTC
NA	TRBV6-5	TRBJ2-2	14	NA	CASSYPRLAGELFF	TGTGCCAGCAGTTACCCAAGATTGGCCGGGGAGCTGTTTTTT
many	TRBV2	TRBJ2-7	12	TRBD1	CASSGDSYEQYF	TGTGCCAGCAGCGGGGACAGCTACGAGCAGTACTTC
NA	TRBV6-2/TRBV6-3	TRBJ2-7	13	NA	CASGRSTGDEQYF	TGTGCCAGCGGTCGTAGCACGGGGGACGAGCAGTACTTC
many	TRBV24-1	TRBJ2-5	15	TRBD1	CATSDPSRGQETQYF	TGTGCCACCAGTGATCCCTCCAGGGGGCAAGAGACCCAGTACTTC
many	TRBV12-3/TRBV12-4	TRBJ1-1	14	NA	CASRGQLMNTEAFF	TGTGCCAGCAGAGGACAACTCATGAACACTGAAGCTTTCTTT
NA	TRBV28	TRBJ2-7	12	NA	CASSLFDHEQYF	TGTGCCAGCAGTTTATTTGATCACGAGCAGTACTTC
many	TRBV5-5	TRBJ1-1	13	NA	CASSLHRGTEAFF	TGTGCCAGCAGCTTGCACCGCGGCACTGAAGCTTTCTTT
many	TRBV20-1	TRBJ1-2	14	TRBD1	CSASIGGADYGYTF	TGCAGTGCTAGTATAGGGGGCGCTGACTATGGCTACACCTTC
many	TRBV19	TRBJ1-2	14	TRBD1	CASKDRGLGYGYTF	TGTGCCAGCAAGGACAGGGGGCTTGGCTATGGCTACACCTTC
many	TRBV6-5	TRBJ1-1	15	NA	CASSPSTEPNTEAFF	TGTGCCAGCAGTCCCTCGACAGAGCCGAACACTGAAGCTTTCTTT
NA	TRBV6-4	TRBJ2-7	10	NA	CASRLDEQYF	TGTGCCAGCCGACTAGACGAGCAGTACTTC
NA	TRBV20-1	TRBJ2-5	15	TRBD1	CSARGSQGALETQYF	TGCAGTGCTAGAGGTAGCCAGGGGGCTCTAGAGACCCAGTACTTC
many	TRBV6-1	TRBJ2-2	15	NA	CASSLRTTGDGELFF	TGTGCCAGCAGTCTAAGGACCACAGGTGACGGGGAGCTGTTTTTT
NA	TRBV6-5	TRBJ1-1	14	TRBD1	CASSYWDRTSEAFF	TGTGCCAGCAGTTACTGGGACAGGACGAGTGAAGCTTTCTTT
many	TRBV20-1	TRBJ1-1	14	TRBD1	CSARKTGGNTEAFF	TGCAGTGCTCGTAAGACAGGGGGGAACACTGAAGCTTTCTTT
few	TRBV4-1	TRBJ1-2	14	NA	CASSLTDGNYGYTF	TGCGCCAGCAGCCTGACCGATGGCAACTATGGCTACACCTTC
many	TRBV12-3/TRBV12-4	TRBJ2-5	12	NA	CASSTQGETQYF	TGTGCCAGCAGTACCCAAGGGGAGACCCAGTACTTC
many	TRBV6-2/TRBV6-3	TRBJ2-2	16	NA	CASSRRVGTNTGELFF	TGTGCCAGCAGCCGAAGGGTGGGCACGAACACCGGGGAGCTGTTTTTT